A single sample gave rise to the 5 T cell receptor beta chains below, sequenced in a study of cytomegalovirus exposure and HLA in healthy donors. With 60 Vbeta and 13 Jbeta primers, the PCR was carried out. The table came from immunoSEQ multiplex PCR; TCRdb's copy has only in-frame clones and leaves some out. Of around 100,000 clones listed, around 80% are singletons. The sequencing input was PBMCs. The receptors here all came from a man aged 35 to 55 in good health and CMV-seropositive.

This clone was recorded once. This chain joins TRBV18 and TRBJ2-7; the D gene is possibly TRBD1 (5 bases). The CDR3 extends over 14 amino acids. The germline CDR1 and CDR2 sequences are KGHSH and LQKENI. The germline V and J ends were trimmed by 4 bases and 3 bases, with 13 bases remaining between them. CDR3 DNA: TGTGCCAGCTCACTCGTCAGACAGAGCTACGAGCAGTACTTC. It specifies CASSLVRQSYEQYF.

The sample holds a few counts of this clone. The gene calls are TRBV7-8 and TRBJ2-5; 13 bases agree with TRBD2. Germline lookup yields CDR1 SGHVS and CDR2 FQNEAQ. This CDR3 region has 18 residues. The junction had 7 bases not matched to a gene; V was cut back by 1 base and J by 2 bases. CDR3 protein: CASSLELAGGTRQETQYF. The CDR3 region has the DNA TGTGCCAGCAGCTTAGAACTAGCGGGGGGGACGAGACAAGAGACCCAGTACTTC.

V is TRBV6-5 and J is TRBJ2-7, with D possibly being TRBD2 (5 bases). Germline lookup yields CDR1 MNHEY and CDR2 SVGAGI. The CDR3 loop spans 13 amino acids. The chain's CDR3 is CASFGENEYEQYF. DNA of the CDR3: TGTGCAAGCTTCGGGGAGAATGAGTACGAGCAGTACTTC.

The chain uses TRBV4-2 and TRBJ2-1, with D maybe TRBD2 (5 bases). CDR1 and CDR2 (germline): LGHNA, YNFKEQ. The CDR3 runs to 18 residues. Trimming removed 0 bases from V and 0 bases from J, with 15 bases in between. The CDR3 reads CASSQDAVDSSSYNEQFF. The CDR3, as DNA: TGTGCCAGCAGCCAAGATGCGGTGGACTCCAGCTCCTACAATGAGCAGTTCTTC.

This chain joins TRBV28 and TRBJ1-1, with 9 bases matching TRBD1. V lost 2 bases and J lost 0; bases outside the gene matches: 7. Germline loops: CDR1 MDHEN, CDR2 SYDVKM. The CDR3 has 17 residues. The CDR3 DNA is TGTGCCAGCAGTTTAGGGGGGACAGGGAGGATGAACACTGAAGCTTTCTTT. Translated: CASSLGGTGRMNTEAFF.